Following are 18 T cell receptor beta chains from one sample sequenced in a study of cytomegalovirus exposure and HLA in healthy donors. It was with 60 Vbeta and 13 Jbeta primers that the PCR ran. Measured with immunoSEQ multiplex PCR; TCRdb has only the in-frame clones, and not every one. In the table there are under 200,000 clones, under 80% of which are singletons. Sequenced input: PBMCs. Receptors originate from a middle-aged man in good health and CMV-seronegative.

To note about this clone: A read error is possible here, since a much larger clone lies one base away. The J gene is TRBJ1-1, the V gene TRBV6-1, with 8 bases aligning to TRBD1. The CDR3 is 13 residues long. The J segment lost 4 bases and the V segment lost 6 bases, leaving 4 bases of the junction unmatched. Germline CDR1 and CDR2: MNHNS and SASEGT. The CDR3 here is CASSFTGGTEAFF. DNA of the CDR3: TGTGCCAGCAGCTTCACAGGGGGCACTGAAGCTTTCTTT.

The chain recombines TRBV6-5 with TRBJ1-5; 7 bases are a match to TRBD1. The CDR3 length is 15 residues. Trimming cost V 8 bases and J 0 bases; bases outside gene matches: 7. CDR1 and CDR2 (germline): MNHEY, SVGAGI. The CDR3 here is CASGQDRFSNQPQHF. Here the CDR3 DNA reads TGTGCCAGCGGCCAGGACAGGTTTAGCAATCAGCCCCAGCATTTT.

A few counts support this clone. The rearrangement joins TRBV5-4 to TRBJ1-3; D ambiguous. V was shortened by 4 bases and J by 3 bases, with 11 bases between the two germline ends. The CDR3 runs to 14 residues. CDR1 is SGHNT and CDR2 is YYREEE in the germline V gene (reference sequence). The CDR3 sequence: CASSPPGDGNTIYF. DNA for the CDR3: TGTGCCAGCAGCCCCCCGGGAGATGGAAACACCATATATTTT.

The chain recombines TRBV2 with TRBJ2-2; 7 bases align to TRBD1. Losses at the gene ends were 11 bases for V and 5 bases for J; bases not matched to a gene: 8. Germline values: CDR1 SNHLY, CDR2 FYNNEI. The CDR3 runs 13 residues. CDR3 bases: TGTGCCGGATCGACAGGGCCTACCGGGGAGCTGTTTTTT. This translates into CAGSTGPTGELFF.

The CDR3 coding sequence is TGTGCCAGCAGCCGGACTAGCGGGGAGTACAATGAGCAGTTCTTC. Amino acids: CASSRTSGEYNEQFF. The rearrangement links TRBV6-5 to TRBJ2-1; 12 bases map to TRBD2. The germline V gene has CDR1 MNHEY and CDR2 SVGAGI. CDR3 size: 15 residues. V lost 6 bases, J lost 4 bases, and 4 bases stayed unmatched.

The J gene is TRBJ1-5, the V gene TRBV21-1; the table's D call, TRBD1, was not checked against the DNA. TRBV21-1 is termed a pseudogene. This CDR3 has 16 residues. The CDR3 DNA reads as TGTGCCAGCAGCAAAGCGACAGGGGGCGTCTCACAGCCCCAGCATTTT. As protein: CASSKATGGVSQPQHF.

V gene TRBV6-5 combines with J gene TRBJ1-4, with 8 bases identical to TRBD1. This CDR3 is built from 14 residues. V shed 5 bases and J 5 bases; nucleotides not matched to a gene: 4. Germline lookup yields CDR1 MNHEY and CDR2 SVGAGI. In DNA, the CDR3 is TGTGCCAGCAGTAATCCAGGGGGCAATGAAAAACTGTTTTTT. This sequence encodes CASSNPGGNEKLFF.

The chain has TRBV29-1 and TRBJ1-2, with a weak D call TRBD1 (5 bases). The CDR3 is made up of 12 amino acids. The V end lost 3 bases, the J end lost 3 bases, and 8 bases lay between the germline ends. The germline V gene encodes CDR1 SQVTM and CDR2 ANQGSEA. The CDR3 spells CSVEGQDYGYTF. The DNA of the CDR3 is TGCAGCGTTGAGGGGCAGGACTATGGCTACACCTTC.

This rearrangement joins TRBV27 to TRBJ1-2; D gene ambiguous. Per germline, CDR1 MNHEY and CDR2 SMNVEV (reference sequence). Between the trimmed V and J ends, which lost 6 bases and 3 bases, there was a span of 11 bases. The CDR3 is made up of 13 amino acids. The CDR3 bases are TGTGCCAGCAGCACAAGCGGGCACTATGGCTACACCTTC. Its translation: CASSTSGHYGYTF.

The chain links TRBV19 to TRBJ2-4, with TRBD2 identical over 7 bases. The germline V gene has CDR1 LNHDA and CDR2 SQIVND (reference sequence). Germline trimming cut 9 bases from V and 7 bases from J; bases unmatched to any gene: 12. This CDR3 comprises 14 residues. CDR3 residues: CASSEGREGNIQYF. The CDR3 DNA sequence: TGTGCCAGCAGCGAGGGCAGGGAGGGGAACATTCAGTACTTC.

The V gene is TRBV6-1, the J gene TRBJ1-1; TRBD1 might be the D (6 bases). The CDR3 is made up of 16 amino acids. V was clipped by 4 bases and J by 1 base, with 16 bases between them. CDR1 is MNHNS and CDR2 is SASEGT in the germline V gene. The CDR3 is CASSGWTEGRNTEAFF. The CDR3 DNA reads TGTGCCAGCAGTGGCTGGACAGAAGGAAGGAACACTGAAGCTTTCTTT.

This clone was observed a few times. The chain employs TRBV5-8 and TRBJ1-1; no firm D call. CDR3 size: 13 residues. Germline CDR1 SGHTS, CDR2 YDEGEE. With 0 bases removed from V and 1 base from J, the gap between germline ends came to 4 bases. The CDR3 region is CASSLGRNTEAFF. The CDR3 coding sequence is TGTGCCAGCAGCTTGGGTCGGAACACTGAAGCTTTCTTT.

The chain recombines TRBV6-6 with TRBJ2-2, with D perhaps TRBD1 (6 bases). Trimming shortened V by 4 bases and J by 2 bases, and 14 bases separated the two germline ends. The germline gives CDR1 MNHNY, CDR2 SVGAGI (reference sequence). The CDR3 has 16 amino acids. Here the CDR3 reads CASSSRQEANTGELFF. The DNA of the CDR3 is TGTGCCAGCAGTTCGCGACAGGAAGCCAACACCGGGGAGCTGTTTTTT.

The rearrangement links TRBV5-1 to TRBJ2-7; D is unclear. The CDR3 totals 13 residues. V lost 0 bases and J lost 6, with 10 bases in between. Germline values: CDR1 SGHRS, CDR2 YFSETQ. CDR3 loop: CASSLAAAREQYF. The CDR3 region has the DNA TGCGCCAGCAGCTTGGCTGCGGCCCGCGAGCAGTACTTC.

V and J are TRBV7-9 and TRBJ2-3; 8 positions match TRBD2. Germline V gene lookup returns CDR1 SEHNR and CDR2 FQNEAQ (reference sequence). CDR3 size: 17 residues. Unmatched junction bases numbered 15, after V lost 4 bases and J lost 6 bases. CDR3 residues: CASSSELLAVMSDTQYF. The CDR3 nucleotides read TGTGCCAGCAGCTCCGAGCTACTAGCGGTGATGAGTGATACGCAGTATTTT.

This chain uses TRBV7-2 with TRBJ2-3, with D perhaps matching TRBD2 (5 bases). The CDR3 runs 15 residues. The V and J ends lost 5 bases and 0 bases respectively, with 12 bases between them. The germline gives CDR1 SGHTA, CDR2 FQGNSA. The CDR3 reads CASSPAGTSTDTQYF. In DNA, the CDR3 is TGTGCCAGCAGCCCCGCGGGTACTAGCACAGATACGCAGTATTTT. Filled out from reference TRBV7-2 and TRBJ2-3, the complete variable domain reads GAGVSQSPSNKVTEKGKDVELRCDPISGHTALYWYRQSLGQGLEFLIYFQGNSAPDKSGLPSDRFSAERTGGSVSTLTIQRTQQEDSAVYLCASSPAGTSTDTQYFGPGTRLTVL.

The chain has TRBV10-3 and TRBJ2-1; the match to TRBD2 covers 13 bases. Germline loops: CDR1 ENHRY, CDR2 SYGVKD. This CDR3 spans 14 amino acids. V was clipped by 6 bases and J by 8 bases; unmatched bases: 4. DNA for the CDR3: TGTGCCATCAGAGGACTAGCGGGGGTCGATGAGCAGTTCTTC. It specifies CAIRGLAGVDEQFF.

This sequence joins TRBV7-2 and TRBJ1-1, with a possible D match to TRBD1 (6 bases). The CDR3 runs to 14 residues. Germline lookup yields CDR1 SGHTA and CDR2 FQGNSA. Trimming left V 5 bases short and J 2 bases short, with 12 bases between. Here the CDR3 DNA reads TGTGCCAGCAGCATAAGGGGGGGCAACACTGAAGCTTTCTTT. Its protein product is CASSIRGGNTEAFF.